This note documents a single T cell receptor beta chain sequence. This specimen comes from a study of blood T cells in healthy people across ages. Study-level information: There was about one barcoded beta molecule captured by template switching per two T cells.

Healthy Caucasian individuals from Russia aged about 6 to 95 were enrolled as donors. A second PCR, run for roughly 7 to 12 cycles, used a sample-barcoded 5' primer plus a J-beta primer mix. Every sample produced at least 2.5 million CDR3-containing paired-end reads. TCRdb re-called the 5' RACE reads with MiXCR, one entry per CDR3 protein. Of 730,000 or so distinct CDR3 sequences in the sample, less than 45% were seen once. The CDR3 contains 14 residues. Trimming stripped 6 bases from V and 5 bases from J, with 11 bases between. Germline loops: CDR1 MGHRA, CDR2 YSYEKL. The source of this sequence is a man older than 75 in good health. Sequenced: blood. This chain links TRBV4-1 with TRBJ1-6; D might be TRBD1 (5 bases). The CDR3 region is CASSGGRDNSPLHF. CDR3 bases: TGCGCCAGCAGTGGGGGACGGGATAATTCACCCCTCCACTTT.